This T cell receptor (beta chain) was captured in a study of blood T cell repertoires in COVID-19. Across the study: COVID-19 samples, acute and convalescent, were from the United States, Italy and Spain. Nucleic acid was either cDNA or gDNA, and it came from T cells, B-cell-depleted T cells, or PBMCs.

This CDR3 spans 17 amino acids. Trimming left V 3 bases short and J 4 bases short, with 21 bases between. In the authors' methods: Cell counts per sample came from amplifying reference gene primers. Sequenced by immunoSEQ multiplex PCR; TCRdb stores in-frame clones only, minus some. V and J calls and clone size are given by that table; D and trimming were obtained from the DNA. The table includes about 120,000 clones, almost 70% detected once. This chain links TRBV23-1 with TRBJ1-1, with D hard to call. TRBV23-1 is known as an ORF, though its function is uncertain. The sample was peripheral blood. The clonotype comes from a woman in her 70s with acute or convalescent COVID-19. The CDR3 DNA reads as TGCGCCAGCAGTCACCCCCCCGGGAGGGAGGATGGCACTGAAGCTTTCTTT. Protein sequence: CASSHPPGREDGTEAFF.